This entry is about one T cell receptor beta chain. This receptor's antigen is unknown. It has no much larger one-base neighbor in the sample; base qualities were not kept. TCR CDR3 regions were amplified from genomic DNA by multiplex PCR using the deep immunoSEQ assay. Extracted genomic DNA from each cell subset was distributed evenly across all wells of several immunoSEQ 96-well plates, and each plate was treated as a replicate. For sorted subsets, roughly 200 ng genomic DNA, equal to 30,000 or so T cell genomes, was loaded into each replicate PCR. The purified libraries were quantified using a Qubit 3.0 fluorometer, sized with a Bioanalyzer 2100, and then quantified again using the KAPA Library Quantification kit. A separate single-read 150-cycle Illumina NextSeq 550 flow cell was used to sequence each immunoSEQ 96-well plate. The study's processing was this. Because the immunoSEQ output held only junctional sequences and lacked quality scores, the filtering could not match the filtering applied to full-length reads. To assign V/J genes and CDR3, sequences were annotated using PyIR, a Python wrapper for IgBLAST v1.9, with IMGT germline references. Reads were removed for weak V/J assignments (E-value above 1e-6), missing CDR3, stop codons, out-of-frame junctions, or ambiguous translated residues. V3J clonotypes were defined as sequences sharing the same inferred V gene, J gene, and CDR3 amino acid sequence. The percentage overlap between two repertoires was calculated by dividing the number of shared unique clonotypes by the size of the smaller repertoire. Repertoire richness was assessed with RTK rarefaction, the Chao1 estimator, and Recon v2.1 estimates of unobserved clonotypes. Generation probabilities for all TCRbeta clonotypes obtained by the gDNA method from several donors were computed using OLGA. Drawn from immuneACCESS, this table holds only the in-frame rearrangements with V and J called that TCRdb kept. Clones are partly lost; checked studies trace under half to an unresolved V gene and leave the rest unexplained. V, J and clone size are taken as reported in that table, and D and trimming were inferred from the DNA itself. The sample data list around 940,000 clones, and roughly 72% of these were observed just once. The ten largest clones capture roughly 1.5% of the sample.

From the germline V gene (reference sequence), CDR1 is LNHDA and CDR2 is SQIVND. The CDR3 contains 15 residues, cysteine and phenylalanine counted. CDR3 DNA only is kept here, 45 bases in frame from base 1. V loses 3 bases, J loses 2 bases, and the germline ends lie 12 bases apart. The donors were healthy, HIV-negative adults with no recently reported acute infections or vaccinations. All donors were Caucasian adults living in Nashville, Tennessee, USA. CD4+ T cells were enriched by magnetic negative selection; naive cells were then positively selected on CD45RA, and the negative fraction formed the memory subset. Blood was obtained by leukapheresis, after which PBMCs were separated by Ficoll-Histopaque density gradient centrifugation and cryopreserved in liquid nitrogen vapor phase. Purity and quantity of every magnetically sorted T cell population were checked by analytical flow cytometry. From each sorted fraction, genomic DNA was isolated and quantified by UV absorbance on a Nanodrop 2000c.

These data originate in a study of shared clonotypes between healthy human individuals (dated by TCRdb to about 2020). Regarding the complete study: The cohort included a few men and a couple of women between 18 and 49 years of age. Each donor's leukapheresis produced roughly between roughly 0.85 and 10 billion PBMCs. To increase sequencing depth and limit assay-specific biases, TCR repertoire library preparation and sequencing were carried out by different laboratories using diverse techniques. For each donor, CD4 naive and CD4 memory were each given three plates, CD8 naive was given two plates, and CD8 memory was given one plate. To estimate repertoire size and how much clonotypes are shared between individuals, the study performed deep sequencing of blood TCR repertoires from five healthy adults.

Beyond this particular receptor, the publication reports: Approximately 5% of naive CD4, 3% to 4% of naive CD8, around 2.3% of memory CD4, and approximately 0.4% of memory CD8 clonotypes were shared across four donors. Clonotypes shared by all four sorted-subset donors showed higher generation probabilities than non-shared clonotypes. Pairwise subsampling indicated that sequencing depth was expected to affect the degree of clonotype sharing among donors. Sampling was restricted to blood, and TCR repertoires in tissues likely differ from the TCR repertoires found in blood. Incomplete sequencing was indicated by rarefaction of sorted-subset datasets, despite the large sequencing depth. Naive subsets generally had larger estimated clonotype richness than memory subsets. Because the study included only a small number of donors, the genetic and exposure-history diversity represented was limited.

Sequenced input: memory CD4+ T cells sorted from blood. The cell subset or site label of this sample denotes: CD45RA-negative fraction. The chain uses TRBV19 and TRBJ2-3; the D segment could be TRBD2, given 5 matching bases. The clonotype was recovered from a man between 18 and 35 years old in good health. The nucleotide sequence reads as follows: TGTGCCAGTAGTATGGGTAGCGAGTACACAGATACGCAGTATTTT. Translated, it reads CASSMGSEYTDTQYF.